The rows below give T cell receptor beta chains drawn from one sample of a study of T cells expressing NK-cell markers. Using the 5' RACE reads, TCRdb records one entry per CDR3 protein without DNA. The listing contains about 150,000 distinct CDR3 sequences. The material sequenced was blood T cells: a sorted CD56 or NKG2C T cell subset, CD4+ or CD8+ T cells, or bulk PBMC T cells (not recorded which). The source is a woman aged 45 to 65 in good health. Each CDR3 is given with its conserved first and last residue.

V	J	CDR3
TRBV29-1	TRBJ2-7	CSVSNGGLYEQYF
TRBV27	TRBJ2-1	CASSPLSGTGRNEQFF
TRBV4-1	TRBJ2-1	CASSQDTELAGVREQFF
TRBV4-1	TRBJ2-1	CASSQPGLAGDNEQFF
TRBV4-2	TRBJ1-5	CASSQERYSNQPQHF
TRBV20-1	TRBJ2-1	CSALELASYNEQFF
TRBV15	TRBJ1-5	CATSSGRGYQPQHF
TRBV12-3/TRBV12-4	TRBJ2-1	CASSLGAGDREQFF
TRBV7-8	TRBJ2-3	CASRPSGSYTDTQYF
TRBV5-1	TRBJ2-4	CASSFGQGRDIQYF
TRBV5-1	TRBJ1-1	CASSFGTIAGTEAFF
TRBV10-3	TRBJ2-5	CAISGATSQETQYF
TRBV12-3/TRBV12-4	TRBJ1-4	CASRLGWEKLFF
TRBV12-5	TRBJ2-2	CASGPTEGPAENTGELFF
TRBV11-2	TRBJ1-2	CASSLDFIGTGGYGYTF